The rows below give T cell receptor beta chains drawn from one sample of a study of blood T cells in healthy people across ages. TCRdb recomputed calls from the 5' RACE reads with MiXCR, one row per CDR3 protein. The sample has about 670,000 distinct CDR3 sequences; approximately 52% are singletons. The sequenced sample was blood. Every receptor here comes from a woman over 75 in good health. Both conserved end residues are part of each CDR3. Each record gives: V gene, D gene, clone size, J gene, CDR3 DNA, CDR3 protein. D genes are given only for firm matches. Not all rows give a size; the values are once, few, many and, for expanded clones, a class.

v_call: TRBV7-9; d_call: .; clone_size: .; j_call: TRBJ2-1; cdr3_nt: TGTGCCAGCAGCTTATGGTCAGGACCCTACAATGAGCAGTTCTTC; cdr3_aa: CASSLWSGPYNEQFF
v_call: TRBV7-9; d_call: .; clone_size: many; j_call: TRBJ2-5; cdr3_nt: TGTGCCAGCAGCCCTACACAGGGAGGAGAGACCCAGTACTTC; cdr3_aa: CASSPTQGGETQYF
v_call: TRBV29-1; d_call: TRBD2; clone_size: .; j_call: TRBJ2-3; cdr3_nt: TGCAGCGTCAATAGCGGGGCCCGCACAGATACGCAGTATTTT; cdr3_aa: CSVNSGARTDTQYF
v_call: TRBV27; d_call: .; clone_size: .; j_call: TRBJ1-5; cdr3_nt: TGTGCCACCTCAACAAGTGTTCGGTATCAGCCCCAGCATTTT; cdr3_aa: CATSTSVRYQPQHF
v_call: TRBV12-3/TRBV12-4; d_call: .; clone_size: .; j_call: TRBJ2-5; cdr3_nt: TGTGCCAGCCGCAGTAGGGCTGAGACCCAGTACTTC; cdr3_aa: CASRSRAETQYF
v_call: TRBV2; d_call: TRBD1; clone_size: .; j_call: TRBJ2-7; cdr3_nt: TGTGCCAGCAGGGAAGGGGGCCCCTACGAGCAGTACTTC; cdr3_aa: CASREGGPYEQYF
v_call: TRBV12-3/TRBV12-4; d_call: .; clone_size: many; j_call: TRBJ2-4; cdr3_nt: TGTGCCAGCAGACCACAGGGTTATTACATTCAGTACTTC; cdr3_aa: CASRPQGYYIQYF
v_call: TRBV5-6; d_call: .; clone_size: .; j_call: TRBJ1-2; cdr3_nt: TGTGCCAGCCGAATGGGGGGGGCTTACTATGGCTACACCTTC; cdr3_aa: CASRMGGAYYGYTF
v_call: TRBV5-1; d_call: TRBD2; clone_size: .; j_call: TRBJ2-3; cdr3_nt: TGCGCCAGCAGCTTGGCCCCCCCCGGGACTAGCGGAAGCACAGATACGCAGTATTTT; cdr3_aa: CASSLAPPGTSGSTDTQYF
v_call: TRBV7-2; d_call: .; clone_size: .; j_call: TRBJ2-7; cdr3_nt: TGTGCCAGCAGCCCCGAGGACGGACGCGAGCAGTACTTC; cdr3_aa: CASSPEDGREQYF
v_call: TRBV24-1; d_call: TRBD2; clone_size: .; j_call: TRBJ2-5; cdr3_nt: TGTGCCACCAGGGCTAGCGGACAAGAGACCCAGTACTTC; cdr3_aa: CATRASGQETQYF
v_call: TRBV9; d_call: .; clone_size: few; j_call: TRBJ2-2; cdr3_nt: TGTGCCAGCAGCGTAGGACAGACGAACACCGGGGAGCTGTTTTTT; cdr3_aa: CASSVGQTNTGELFF
v_call: TRBV5-1; d_call: .; clone_size: .; j_call: TRBJ2-2; cdr3_nt: TGCGCCAGCGGCCTCCAGCCGGGGGACACCGAGGAGCTGTTTTTT; cdr3_aa: CASGLQPGDTEELFF
v_call: TRBV7-9; d_call: .; clone_size: many; j_call: TRBJ1-2; cdr3_nt: TGTGCCAGCAGCCGAACAGCGGACTCCGAGGCTAACTATGGCTACACCTTC; cdr3_aa: CASSRTADSEANYGYTF
v_call: TRBV7-2; d_call: TRBD1; clone_size: few; j_call: TRBJ1-1; cdr3_nt: TGTGCCAGCAGCTTTCTTGGGACAGCGAACACTGAAGCTTTCTTT; cdr3_aa: CASSFLGTANTEAFF
v_call: TRBV10-3; d_call: .; clone_size: .; j_call: TRBJ2-2; cdr3_nt: TGTGCCATCAGTGAGTCGAGTGAGTCGCCCGGGGAGCTGTTTTTT; cdr3_aa: CAISESSESPGELFF
v_call: TRBV10-3; d_call: .; clone_size: .; j_call: TRBJ1-2; cdr3_nt: TGTGCCATCAGTGAGTCGACAGCCAACTATGGCTACACCTTC; cdr3_aa: CAISESTANYGYTF
v_call: TRBV7-9; d_call: TRBD1; clone_size: .; j_call: TRBJ2-2; cdr3_nt: TGTGCCAGCAGTTCCCGGGACAGGGGTCTCACCGGGGAGCTGTTTTTT; cdr3_aa: CASSSRDRGLTGELFF
v_call: TRBV3-1; d_call: .; clone_size: .; j_call: TRBJ2-7; cdr3_nt: TGTGCCAGCAGCCAAGATTACTACGAGCAGTACTTC; cdr3_aa: CASSQDYYEQYF
v_call: TRBV21-1; d_call: .; clone_size: .; j_call: TRBJ2-4; cdr3_nt: TGTGCCACCCAGGGCGGGAGCGGAAACATTCAGTACTTC; cdr3_aa: CATQGGSGNIQYF
v_call: TRBV7-2; d_call: .; clone_size: many; j_call: TRBJ1-4; cdr3_nt: TGTGCCAGCACCCTCACGGGGGGGGTAAATGAAAAACTGTTTTTT; cdr3_aa: CASTLTGGVNEKLFF
v_call: TRBV20-1; d_call: .; clone_size: .; j_call: TRBJ2-3; cdr3_nt: TGCAGTGCTTCTATAGCGTTGGGGACAGATACGCAGTATTTT; cdr3_aa: CSASIALGTDTQYF